This is a list of T cell receptor beta chains from one sample in a study of shared clonotypes between healthy human individuals. Libraries were prepared by immunoSEQ multiplex PCR; TCRdb keeps only in-frame clonotypes and omits some of them. Among a few hundred thousand clones, around 97% were seen once, and the ten largest hold about 0.057%. What was sequenced was naive CD4+ T cells sorted from blood. Receptors were obtained from a woman in her twenties or thirties in good health. CDR3s include the opening cysteine and the closing phenylalanine or tryptophan. The order of the fields is clone size, J gene, D gene, V gene, CDR3 DNA, CDR3 protein. A D gene is named only where the DNA matches it firmly. Expanded clones get a size class; other rows say once, few or many, or leave the size out.

clone size: NA
J gene: TRBJ2-1
D gene: NA
V gene: TRBV25-1
CDR3 DNA: TGTGCCAGCAGTGAATCCGGGAGCTCCTACAATGAGCAGTTCTTC
CDR3 protein: CASSESGSSYNEQFF

clone size: NA
J gene: TRBJ1-5
D gene: NA
V gene: TRBV2
CDR3 DNA: TGTGCCAGCAGTGATCGGCGGTTACAGCCCCAGCATTTT
CDR3 protein: CASSDRRLQPQHF

clone size: NA
J gene: TRBJ1-2
D gene: TRBD1
V gene: TRBV6-1
CDR3 DNA: TGTGCCAGCAACCCTAGGACAGGGGCCGGCTACACCTTC
CDR3 protein: CASNPRTGAGYTF

clone size: NA
J gene: TRBJ2-7
D gene: TRBD2
V gene: TRBV2
CDR3 DNA: TGTGCCAGCACCGATGGGATTAGCGGGGTCTACGAGCAGTACTTC
CDR3 protein: CASTDGISGVYEQYF

clone size: once
J gene: TRBJ1-2
D gene: TRBD1
V gene: TRBV6-1
CDR3 DNA: TGTGCCAGCAGTGATTTCCGGGACAGGGGGAATGGCTACACCTTC
CDR3 protein: CASSDFRDRGNGYTF

clone size: once
J gene: TRBJ2-1
D gene: TRBD2
V gene: TRBV5-4
CDR3 DNA: TGTGCCAGCAGCTTGACCCCTCAGCGGGAGGCCCACAATGAGCAGTTCTTC
CDR3 protein: CASSLTPQREAHNEQFF

clone size: NA
J gene: TRBJ2-7
D gene: TRBD2
V gene: TRBV4-2
CDR3 DNA: TGTGCCAGCAGCCGCCGACTAGCGGGAGATTACTCCTATGAGCAGTACTTC
CDR3 protein: CASSRRLAGDYSYEQYF

clone size: NA
J gene: TRBJ2-1
D gene: TRBD2
V gene: TRBV14
CDR3 DNA: TGTGCCAGCAGCTCTCGAGGCGGGAGGGCCAGGAAACACTCCTACAATGAGCAGTTCTTC
CDR3 protein: CASSSRGGRARKHSYNEQFF

clone size: NA
J gene: TRBJ2-5
D gene: TRBD2
V gene: TRBV5-1
CDR3 DNA: TGCGCCAGCAGCTTGATAGCTAGCGGAGCGCAAGAGACCCAGTACTTC
CDR3 protein: CASSLIASGAQETQYF

clone size: NA
J gene: TRBJ1-1
D gene: TRBD1
V gene: TRBV2
CDR3 DNA: TGTGCCAGCAGGACCCGGACAGGGGGCGCCGGGGACACTGAAGCTTTCTTT
CDR3 protein: CASRTRTGGAGDTEAFF

clone size: NA
J gene: TRBJ2-7
D gene: NA
V gene: TRBV5-6
CDR3 DNA: TGTGCCAGCAGCTTGTTTCGCAGGCCCTACGAGCAGTACTTC
CDR3 protein: CASSLFRRPYEQYF

clone size: NA
J gene: TRBJ1-1
D gene: NA
V gene: TRBV5-5
CDR3 DNA: TGTGCCAGCAGCTATGTGGGCGGAAGCACTGAAGCTTTCTTT
CDR3 protein: CASSYVGGSTEAFF

clone size: NA
J gene: TRBJ2-1
D gene: NA
V gene: TRBV6-5
CDR3 DNA: TGTGCCAGCAGTTACTCGTCGTCTTACTATGAGCAGTTCTTC
CDR3 protein: CASSYSSSYYEQFF

clone size: NA
J gene: TRBJ2-1
D gene: TRBD1
V gene: TRBV6-1
CDR3 DNA: TGTGCCAGCAGTGAAAGGACAGGGGACACAACTGAGCAGTTCTTC
CDR3 protein: CASSERTGDTTEQFF

clone size: once
J gene: TRBJ2-3
D gene: TRBD2
V gene: TRBV5-1
CDR3 DNA: TGCGCCAGCAGCGAGGGACTAGCGGGAGCGTTAGATACGCAGTATTTT
CDR3 protein: CASSEGLAGALDTQYF

clone size: NA
J gene: TRBJ2-6
D gene: NA
V gene: TRBV19
CDR3 DNA: TGTGCCAGTTCAGACCTTCAATCTGGGGCCAACGTCCTGACTTTC
CDR3 protein: CASSDLQSGANVLTF